This T cell receptor (beta chain) was documented in a study of blood T cell repertoires in COVID-19. At the level of the study: Sites across the United States, Italy and Spain contributed samples from acute and convalescent COVID-19. T cells, B-cell-depleted T cells, or PBMCs provided the cDNA or gDNA that served as material.

The CDR3 extends over 15 amino acids. Losses at the gene ends were 1 base for V and 6 bases for J; bases not matched to a gene: 5. Germline loops: CDR1 KGHDR, CDR2 SFDVKD. In the original analysis: Estimated nucleated cell counts came from reference gene primer amplification. TCRdb's table, derived via immunoSEQ multiplex PCR, lists solely in-frame clones and lacks some. V, J and clone size derive from that table, while D and trimming were established from the DNA sequence. This table holds 300,000 to 400,000 clones, more than 75% found once. The chain recombines TRBV24-1 with TRBJ1-3; 7 bases are shared with TRBD1. The receptor was isolated from a woman between 45 and 65 years old with active or convalescent COVID-19. The sample consisted of peripheral blood. The CDR3, as DNA: TGTGCCACCAGTGATTTAGGAGGGGGCGAAAACACCATATATTTT. Its protein is CATSDLGGGENTIYF.